This T cell receptor beta chain was obtained from a study of cytomegalovirus exposure and HLA in healthy donors. This clone showed up just a few times. Its antigen is unidentified. The PCR used 60 Vbeta and 13 Jbeta primers. Assay used: immunoSEQ multiplex PCR; TCRdb lists only in-frame clones, some missing. The repertoire includes 90,000 to 95,000 clones, 80% of them detected once, and 2% to 2.5% sits in the top ten. Notes on the study in general: Apart from CMV serostatus, no immune exposure information was available. Whilst most TCR sequences proved rare, a subset of public TCRs occurred across many donors.

CDR1 and CDR2 from the germline V gene are MNHEY and SVGAGI. The CDR3 length is 14 residues. V lost 6 bases to trimming and J lost 1 base, with 12 bases between them. The rearrangement links TRBV6-5 to TRBJ1-1, with a tentative D call TRBD1 (5 bases). The sample taken for sequencing was PBMCs. This TCR derives from a man aged 18 to 29 in good health and CMV-seronegative. The CDR3 bases are TGTGCCAGCAGCCCGACAGACCCGAACACTGAAGCTTTCTTT. Translation: CASSPTDPNTEAFF.